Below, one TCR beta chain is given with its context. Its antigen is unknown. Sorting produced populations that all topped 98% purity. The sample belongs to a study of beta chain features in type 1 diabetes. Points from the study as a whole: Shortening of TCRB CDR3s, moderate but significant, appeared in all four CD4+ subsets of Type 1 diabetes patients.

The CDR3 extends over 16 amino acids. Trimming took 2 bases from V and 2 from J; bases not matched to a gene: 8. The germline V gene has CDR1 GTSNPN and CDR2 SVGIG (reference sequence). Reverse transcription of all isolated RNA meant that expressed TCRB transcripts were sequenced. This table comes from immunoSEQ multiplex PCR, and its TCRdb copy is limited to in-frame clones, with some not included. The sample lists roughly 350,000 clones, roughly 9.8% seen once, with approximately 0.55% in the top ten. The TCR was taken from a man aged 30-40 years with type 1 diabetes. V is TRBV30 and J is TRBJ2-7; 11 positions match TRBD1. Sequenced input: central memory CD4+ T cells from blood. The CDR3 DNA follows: TGTGCCTGGAGTTATACCGGGACAGGGGGAACCTACGAGCAGTACTTC. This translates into CAWSYTGTGGTYEQYF.